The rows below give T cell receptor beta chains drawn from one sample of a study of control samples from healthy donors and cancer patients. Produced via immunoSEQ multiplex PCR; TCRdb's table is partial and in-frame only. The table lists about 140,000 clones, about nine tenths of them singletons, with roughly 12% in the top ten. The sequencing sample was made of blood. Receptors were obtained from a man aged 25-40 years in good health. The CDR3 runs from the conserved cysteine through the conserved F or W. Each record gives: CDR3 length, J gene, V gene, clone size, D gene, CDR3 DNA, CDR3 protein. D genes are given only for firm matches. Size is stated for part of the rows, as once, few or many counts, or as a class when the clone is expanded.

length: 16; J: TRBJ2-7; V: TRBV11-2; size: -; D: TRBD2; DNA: TGTGCCAGCAGCTTAGAGAGTAGCGGGAGCTCCTACGAGCAGTACTTC; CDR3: CASSLESSGSSYEQYF
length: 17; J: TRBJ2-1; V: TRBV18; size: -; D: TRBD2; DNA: TGTGCCAGCTCACCCGAAGAACCGGGACTAGCGGGAGTTGAGCAGTTCTTC; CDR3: CASSPEEPGLAGVEQFF
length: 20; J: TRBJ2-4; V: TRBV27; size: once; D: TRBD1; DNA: TGTGCCAGCAGTCCCGTCCCCCTTACAGGGGCGAAAATAGCCAAAAACATTCAGTACTTC; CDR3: CASSPVPLTGAKIAKNIQYF
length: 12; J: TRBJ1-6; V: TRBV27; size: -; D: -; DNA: TGTGCCAGCACGACCGGGGCAGTGCCCCTCCACTTT; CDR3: CASTTGAVPLHF
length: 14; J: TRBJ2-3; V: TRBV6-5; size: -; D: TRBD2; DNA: TGTGCCAGCAGTTACGCGGGAGTACGAGATACGCAGTATTTT; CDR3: CASSYAGVRDTQYF
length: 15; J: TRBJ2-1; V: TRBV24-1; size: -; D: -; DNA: TGTGCCACCAGTATCCGCGACTCCCGCTACAATGAGCAGTTCTTC; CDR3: CATSIRDSRYNEQFF
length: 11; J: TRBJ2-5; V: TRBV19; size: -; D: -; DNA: TGTGCCAGTAGTATAGATGAGACCCAGTACTTC; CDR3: CASSIDETQYF
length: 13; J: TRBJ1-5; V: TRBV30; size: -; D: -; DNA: TGTGCCTGGAGTTCTGAGAAAAATCAGCCCCAGCATTTT; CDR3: CAWSSEKNQPQHF
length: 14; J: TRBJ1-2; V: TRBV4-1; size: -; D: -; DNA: TGCGCCAGCAGCCAAGATGGGCGGAACTATGGCTACACCTTC; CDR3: CASSQDGRNYGYTF
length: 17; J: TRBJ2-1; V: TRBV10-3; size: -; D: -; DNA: TGTGCCATCAGTGAGGGTTTAGGAGTGGGGGCCTACAATGAGCAGTTCTTC; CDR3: CAISEGLGVGAYNEQFF
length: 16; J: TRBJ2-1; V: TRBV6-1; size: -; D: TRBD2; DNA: TGTGCCAGCAGTGTAACTAGCGGGATAGGCATGAATGAGCAGTTCTTC; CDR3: CASSVTSGIGMNEQFF
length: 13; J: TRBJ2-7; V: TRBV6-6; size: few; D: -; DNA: TGTGCCAGCAGGAAGGGTGACACCTACGAGCAGTACTTC; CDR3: CASRKGDTYEQYF
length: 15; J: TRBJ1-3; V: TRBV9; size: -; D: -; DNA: TGTGCCAGCAGCGTTGGCAGCAACTTTGGAAACACCATATATTTT; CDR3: CASSVGSNFGNTIYF